The 20 T cell receptor beta chains below come from one sample, sequenced in a study of T cell responses to AZD1222 COVID-19 vaccine (dated by TCRdb to the early 2020s). The library relied on the immunoSEQ multiplex PCR assay. Here the immuneACCESS table is served through TCRdb, limited to in-frame sequences with V and J called. Missing clones are a known gap in these copies; in checked studies unresolved V genes cover under half, and the rest lacks a known reason. For this sample the table gives around 96,000 clones, of which about 86% were detected only once. About 6% of the sample is in the top ten clones. The time point label, read with the paper, signifies: about 28 days (+/-7) after the second vaccine dose. The starting material was peripheral blood, obtained 28 days after the second AZD1222 dose. These receptors all come from an adult who received the AZD1222 COVID-19 vaccine.

The V call is TRBV5-4, the J call TRBJ2-3; TRBD1 matches 7 bases. CDR3 size: 17 residues. Germline lookup yields CDR1 SGHNT and CDR2 YYREEE (reference sequence). The J segment lost 5 bases and the V segment lost 2 bases, leaving 14 bases of the junction unmatched. DNA for the CDR3: TGTGCCAGCAGCTTTCATTATCCGGGACAGCAAAAAGATACGCAGTATTTT. Its translation: CASSFHYPGQQKDTQYF. Based on the CDR3 plus reference TRBV5-4 and TRBJ2-3, the full variable domain is ETGVTQSPTHLIKTRGQQVTLRCSSQSGHNTVSWYQQALGQGPQFIFQYYREEENGRGNFPPRFSGLQFPNYSSELNVNALELDDSALYLCASSFHYPGQQKDTQYFGPGTRLTVL.

The chain couples TRBV9 to TRBJ2-5, with D perhaps matching TRBD2 (6 bases). Deletions cut 4 bases from V and 4 bases from J, with 11 bases between. CDR1 and CDR2 (germline): SGDLS, YYNGEE. The CDR3 spans 13 residues. CDR3 nucleotides: TGTGCCAGCAGCCCAACCGGGGGAGAGACCCAGTACTTC. This sequence encodes CASSPTGGETQYF.

The J gene is TRBJ2-7, the V gene TRBV7-9, with 10 nucleotides matching TRBD2. The CDR3 extends over 15 amino acids. V lost 4 bases, J lost 2 bases, and 5 bases stayed unmatched. Germline CDR1 is SEHNR and CDR2 is FQNEAQ (reference sequence). Here the CDR3 reads CASSSWTSGTYEQYF. CDR3 nucleotides: TGTGCCAGCAGCTCCTGGACTAGCGGAACCTACGAGCAGTACTTC.

The chain employs TRBV5-1 and TRBJ2-5; TRBD1 agrees at 8 bases. V lost 3 bases, J lost 5 bases, and 9 bases stayed unmatched. Per the germline V gene, CDR1 is SGHRS and CDR2 is YFSETQ. The CDR3 contains 15 residues. In DNA, the CDR3 is TGCGCCAGCAGCTGGATGACAGGGGAGGAGGAGACCCAGTACTTC. Translating it yields CASSWMTGEEETQYF.

The chain uses TRBV28 and TRBJ1-1; a weak D match, TRBD1 (6 bases). Germline CDR1 MDHEN, CDR2 SYDVKM. This CDR3 region has 19 residues. The V end was cut by 7 bases, the J end by 0 bases, with 27 bases between. The CDR3: CASTSLRGRVGGLNTEAFF. The CDR3 DNA follows: TGTGCCAGCACCTCCCTTCGCGGCAGAGTGGGGGGCTTGAACACTGAAGCTTTCTTT.

V and J are TRBV5-1 and TRBJ2-3, with 9 bases lining up with TRBD1. Germline V lookup: CDR1 SGHRS, CDR2 YFSETQ. This CDR3 region has 15 residues. V trimming: 2 bases; J trimming: 7 bases; junction bases outside the gene matches: 8. In nucleotides, the CDR3 is TGCGCCAGCAGCTTCCCGGGACAGGGTGAAAATACGCAGTATTTT. This codes for CASSFPGQGENTQYF.

The chain has TRBV30 and TRBJ2-3, with D hard to call. The CDR3 has 11 residues. Trimming cost V 2 bases and J 4 bases, with 4 bases left between them. The germline CDR1 and CDR2 sequences are GTSNPN and SVGIG (reference sequence). This CDR3 reads CAWSTADTQYF. CDR3 bases: TGTGCCTGGAGTACAGCAGATACGCAGTATTTT.

The gene calls are TRBV4-3 and TRBJ2-1, with 8 bases that match TRBD1. V dropped 4 bases and J dropped 0; count of bases not matched to a gene: 14. Germline CDR1 reads LGHNA; CDR2 reads YSLEER. The CDR3 contains 19 residues. CDR3 protein: CASSPKGPRQGISYNEQFF. CDR3 coding DNA: TGCGCCAGCAGCCCTAAGGGGCCCAGACAGGGGATCTCCTACAATGAGCAGTTCTTC.

The chain has TRBV7-9 and TRBJ2-7; TRBD1 matches at 9 bases. The length of the CDR3 is 16 residues. The V gene's germline CDR1 is SEHNR and CDR2 FQNEAQ (reference sequence). V lost 3 bases and J lost 5; bases outside the gene matches: 11. The CDR3 sequence: CASSFSRGDRVHEQYF. In DNA form, the CDR3 reads TGTGCCAGCAGCTTCAGTCGGGGGGACAGGGTGCACGAGCAGTACTTC.

The CDR3: CASSFQVRTYNEQFF. The CDR3 nucleotides read TGTGCCAGCAGCTTCCAGGTACGGACCTACAATGAGCAGTTCTTC. This chain connects TRBV5-5 to TRBJ2-1, with no clear D. Germline values: CDR1 SGHKS, CDR2 YYEKEE (reference sequence). Trimming took 2 bases from V and 2 from J, leaving 11 bases between them. CDR3 length: 15 amino acids.

The chain couples TRBV7-9 to TRBJ2-1; 8 nucleotides match TRBD1. This CDR3 region has 15 residues. The V gene's germline CDR1 is SEHNR and CDR2 FQNEAQ (reference sequence). J was trimmed by 5 bases and V by 3 bases; bases with no gene match: 6. The CDR3 coding sequence is TGTGCCAGCAGCTTCGGGACAGGACGGAACAATGAGCAGTTCTTC. As protein: CASSFGTGRNNEQFF.

This rearrangement joins TRBV18 to TRBJ2-7; perhaps TRBD1 as D (5 bases). The CDR3 contains 13 residues. V was trimmed by 2 bases and J by 6 bases, leaving 11 bases between them. Per germline, CDR1 KGHSH and CDR2 LQKENI. The CDR3 sequence is CASSPIAGREQYF. The CDR3 coding sequence is TGTGCCAGCTCACCAATCGCAGGGCGCGAGCAGTACTTC.

A word on this clone: The sample contains more than one DNA sequence encoding this CDR3. V usage is TRBV28 and J usage is TRBJ2-7; 7 nucleotides agree with TRBD1. Germline V lookup: CDR1 MDHEN, CDR2 SYDVKM. The junction had 6 bases not matched to a gene; V was cut back by 6 bases and J by 7 bases. There are 12 residues in the CDR3. The CDR3 is CASRTGSGEQYF. The CDR3 nucleotides are TGTGCCAGCAGGACAGGGTCGGGAGAGCAGTACTTC.

The J gene is TRBJ2-7, the V gene TRBV5-1; 9 nucleotides line up with TRBD2. CDR1 and CDR2 (germline): SGHRS, YFSETQ. This CDR3 region has 16 residues. J was trimmed by 2 bases and V by 4 bases; bases with no gene match: 10. Here the CDR3 reads CASSLEFSGGAYEQYF. CDR3 in DNA: TGCGCCAGCAGCCTGGAATTTAGCGGGGGAGCCTACGAGCAGTACTTC.

The rearrangement joins TRBV5-4 to TRBJ1-5, with 9 bases that match TRBD1. The CDR3 has 14 amino acids. V was pared by 4 bases and J by 5 bases, with 4 bases of the junction left unmatched. In germline, CDR1 is SGHNT, CDR2 YYREEE (reference sequence). The CDR3 sequence is CASSRDRADQPQHF. In nucleotides, the CDR3 is TGTGCCAGCAGCCGGGACAGGGCTGATCAGCCCCAGCATTTT.

The genes are TRBV6-6 and TRBJ1-1; D possibly corresponds to TRBD1 (5 bases). Germline assignment: CDR1 MNHNY and CDR2 SVGAGI (reference sequence). V dropped 5 bases and J dropped 6 bases, with 19 bases sitting between them. This CDR3 comprises 15 residues. The DNA for the CDR3 is TGTGCCAGCAGTCAACCGGGACGGCGGGGTCCTGAAGCTTTCTTT. Translation: CASSQPGRRGPEAFF.

V and J are TRBV6-5 and TRBJ2-2; D is ambiguous. The CDR3 spans 14 residues. The V gene lost 6 bases and the J gene lost 6 bases, with 14 bases spanning the gap. CDR1 MNHEY and CDR2 SVGAGI come from the germline V gene. The CDR3 reads CASRSDWAAGELFF. CDR3 bases: TGTGCCAGCAGAAGCGACTGGGCGGCCGGGGAGCTGTTTTTT.

The genes are TRBV15 and TRBJ2-1; 11 positions agree with TRBD2. The CDR3 runs to 16 residues. Unmatched junction bases numbered 11, after V lost 5 bases and J lost 8 bases. Germline lookup yields CDR1 LNHNV and CDR2 YYDKDF (reference sequence). CDR3 protein: CATSPRSGRASDEQFF. The CDR3 DNA sequence: TGTGCCACCAGCCCACGTAGCGGGAGGGCCTCGGATGAGCAGTTCTTC.

The chain combines TRBV6-5 with TRBJ2-5, with D possibly being TRBD1 or TRBD2 (5 bases each). V lost 3 bases and J 2 bases, leaving 16 bases between the germline ends. The germline gives CDR1 MNHEY, CDR2 SVGAGI. CDR3 length: 16 residues. CDR3 sequence: CASSYPPGQPQETQYF. CDR3 DNA sequence: TGTGCCAGCAGTTATCCACCGGGGCAGCCTCAAGAGACCCAGTACTTC.

This chain joins TRBV20-1 and TRBJ1-6; weak D call: TRBD1 (5 bases). V was shortened by 3 bases and J by 7 bases, with 16 bases between the two germline ends. CDR1 is DFQATT and CDR2 is SNEGSKA in the germline V gene (reference sequence). The CDR3 consists of 15 residues. The DNA of the CDR3 is TGCAGTGCTAGTCACCGGGACCTCCCAAATTCACCCCTCCACTTT. Translating gives CSASHRDLPNSPLHF.